A single sample gave rise to the 30 T cell receptor beta chains below, sequenced in a study of T cells in Graves' hyperthyroidism and ophthalmopathy. RNA transcripts gave rise to amplified TCR beta CDR3 regions. Researchers ran a first-round RT-PCR on the TCR CDR3 using the HTBI primer set. TCRdb ran MiXCR on the multiplex PCR reads and lists one entry per CDR3 protein. In the table there are approximately 210,000 distinct CDR3 sequences, 15% to 20% of which are singletons. The sequenced sample was blood. The receptor source for this set is a man aged 50 to 60 with Graves' hyperthyroidism.

This clonotype was found a few times. This sequence joins TRBV30 and TRBJ2-6; the D gene is possibly TRBD1 (5 bases). Germline CDR1 GTSNPN, CDR2 SVGIG (reference sequence). The CDR3 contains 14 residues. V gave up 4 bases and J gave up 0 bases, with 7 bases separating them. The CDR3 bases are TGTGCCTGGAAGACAGACTCTGGGGCCAACGTCCTGACTTTC. It translates to CAWKTDSGANVLTF.

Regarding this clonotype: This may be a read error: a much more frequent sequence differs by one nucleotide. The chain links TRBV6-1 to TRBJ2-5, with 9 positions matching TRBD1. Per the germline V gene, CDR1 is MNHNS and CDR2 is SASEGT. Losses at the gene ends were 6 bases for V and 5 bases for J; bases not matched to a gene: 7. The CDR3 extends over 14 amino acids. The CDR3 DNA reads as TGTGCCAGCAGGCTTACAGGGGGCCAGGAGACCCAGTACTTC. This sequence encodes CASRLTGGQETQYF.

This clonotype was counted many times. This sequence joins TRBV20-1 and TRBJ2-6; D might be TRBD1 (6 bases). Germline CDR1 is DFQATT and CDR2 is SNEGSKA (reference sequence). V was trimmed by 4 bases and J by 3 bases, leaving 10 bases between them. The CDR3 loop spans 14 amino acids. This chain's CDR3 is CSAIRGDGANVLTF. The CDR3 nucleotides read TGCAGTGCTATCAGGGGAGATGGGGCCAACGTCCTGACTTTC.

The rearrangement joins TRBV11-1 to TRBJ2-3; 10 bases line up with TRBD1. This CDR3 has 15 amino acids. The V segment lost 5 bases and the J segment 4 bases; nucleotides outside the gene matches: 6. The V gene's germline CDR1 is SGHAT and CDR2 FQDESV (reference sequence). Here the CDR3 DNA reads TGTGCCAGCAGCCGCCGGGACAGGGGCCCAGATACGCAGTATTTT. Translating gives CASSRRDRGPDTQYF. The entire variable domain, with the rest obtained from reference TRBV11-1 and TRBJ2-3, is as follows: EAEVAQSPRYKITEKSQAVAFWCDPISGHATLYWYRQILGQGPELLVQFQDESVVDDSQLPKDRFSAERLKGVDSTLKIQPAELGDSAMYLCASSRRDRGPDTQYFGPGTRLTVL.

This clonotype was seen repeatedly, ten times or more. The genes are TRBV12-3 or TRBV12-4 and TRBJ1-5; D is ambiguous. The CDR3 contains 12 residues. The ends were cut back, 2 bases at V and 8 bases at J, with 7 bases in the middle. CDR3 DNA: TGTGCCAGCAGTTTACCCCCGGAGCCCCAGCATTTT. It yields the protein CASSLPPEPQHF.

At least ten counts were recorded for this clonotype. This chain uses TRBV4-1 with TRBJ2-3; possibly TRBD1 for D (5 bases). Germline V gene data show CDR1 as MGHRA and CDR2 as YSYEKL. The ends were cut back, 2 bases at V and 4 bases at J, with 10 bases in the middle. This CDR3 has 14 amino acids. CDR3 loop: CASSQRQGSDTQYF. The CDR3 DNA is TGCGCCAGCAGCCAAAGGCAGGGCTCAGATACGCAGTATTTT.

The sample holds many counts of this clonotype. The chain couples TRBV4-1 to TRBJ2-1, with D tentatively TRBD2 (6 bases). CDR1 is MGHRA, CDR2 YSYEKL, per germline. CDR3 length: 15 residues. V lost 3 bases and J 7 bases, leaving 16 bases between the germline ends. In DNA form, the CDR3 reads TGCGCCAGCAGCCAGGGGTCGGGAGATGGGAATGAGCAGTTCTTC. This codes for CASSQGSGDGNEQFF.

This clonotype has at least ten counts. V and J are TRBV20-1 and TRBJ2-1; 12 bases fit TRBD2. The CDR3 consists of 14 residues. After removal of 3 bases from V and 9 bases from J, the junction contained 6 bases not matched to a gene. Germline V lookup: CDR1 DFQATT, CDR2 SNEGSKA (reference sequence). The CDR3 nucleotides read TGCAGTGCTAGGAGTACTAGCGGGAGGTTTGAGCAGTTCTTC. It translates to CSARSTSGRFEQFF.

The chain links TRBV10-2 to TRBJ1-3, with D maybe TRBD1 (5 bases). Trimming stripped 5 bases from V and 0 bases from J, with 11 bases between. Germline CDR1 is WSHSY and CDR2 is SAAADI. The CDR3 length is 15 residues. The CDR3, as DNA: TGCGCCAGCAGTATTGGCGACAGCTCTGGAAACACCATATATTTT. Protein product: CASSIGDSSGNTIYF.

The chain joins TRBV7-9 to TRBJ1-4; D gene unclear. Trimming removed 1 base from V and 3 bases from J, with 12 bases in between. CDR3 length: 16 amino acids. Germline assignment: CDR1 SEHNR and CDR2 FQNEAQ (reference sequence). The DNA of the CDR3 is TGTGCCAGCAGCTTAGGGCAGTTGGACTCTAATGAAAAACTGTTTTTT. Residues: CASSLGQLDSNEKLFF.

The chain couples TRBV5-5 to TRBJ2-7; TRBD2 matches at 9 bases. The CDR3 has 16 amino acids. Germline V gene sequence: CDR1 SGHKS, CDR2 YYEKEE (reference sequence). Losses at the gene ends were 2 bases for V and 8 bases for J; bases not matched to a gene: 14. This CDR3 reads CASSFRGAGGASKQYF. The CDR3, as DNA: TGTGCCAGCAGCTTCCGGGGAGCGGGAGGCGCCTCCAAGCAGTACTTC.

The chain carries TRBV5-1 and TRBJ2-5, with 8 bases that match TRBD2. The length of the CDR3 is 16 residues. Germline CDR1 reads SGHRS; CDR2 reads YFSETQ. V shed 2 bases, J shed 2 bases, and the junction held 8 bases outside the gene matches. CDR3 nucleotide sequence: TGCGCCAGCAGCTTACGGGCAGCGGGAGTACAAGAGACCCAGTACTTC. Amino acids: CASSLRAAGVQETQYF.

This sequence joins TRBV7-9 and TRBJ2-2; D is perhaps TRBD1 or TRBD2 (7 bases each). The V end was cut by 1 base, the J end by 4 bases, with 16 bases between. The germline V gene has CDR1 SEHNR and CDR2 FQNEAQ (reference sequence). CDR3 length equals 17 residues. The CDR3 region is CASSLGQGGRFTGELFF. The DNA for the CDR3 is TGTGCCAGCAGCTTAGGACAGGGAGGGAGATTCACCGGGGAGCTGTTTTTT. Complete variable domain (other parts from reference TRBV7-9 and TRBJ2-2): DTGVSQNPRHKITKRGQNVTFRCDPISEHNRLYWYRQTLGQGPEFLTYFQNEAQLEKSRLLSDRFSAERPKGSFSTLEIQRTEQGDSAMYLCASSLGQGGRFTGELFFGEGSRLTVL.

This clonotype appeared many times. V is TRBV28 and J is TRBJ1-2; 10 bases fit TRBD1. Trimming took 6 bases from V and 4 from J; bases not matched to a gene: 2. The CDR3 is 13 amino acids. The germline V gene has CDR1 MDHEN and CDR2 SYDVKM. For the CDR3, the DNA is TGTGCCAGCAGAGGACAGGGGGGCTATGGCTACACCTTC. Its protein is CASRGQGGYGYTF.

The chain combines TRBV12-3 or TRBV12-4 with TRBJ2-3, with D unclear. There are 14 residues in the CDR3. Trimming removed 7 bases from V and 4 bases from J, with 15 bases in between. The CDR3 is CASNLVESPDTQYF. CDR3 bases: TGTGCCAGCAACCTTGTGGAGTCCCCAGATACGCAGTATTTT.

In its sample, this clonotype was seen a few times. The chain combines TRBV13 with TRBJ2-7, with 14 bases aligning to TRBD2. Germline CDR1 and CDR2: PRHDT and FYEKMQ (reference sequence). J was trimmed by 4 bases and V by 2 bases; bases with no gene match: 10. The CDR3 is made up of 18 amino acids. CDR3 DNA: TGTGCCAGCAGCTTATCGGGACTAGCGGGAGTGTCCAGATACGAGCAGTACTTC. It yields the protein CASSLSGLAGVSRYEQYF.

This clonotype was seen repeatedly, ten times or more. The gene calls are TRBV24-1 and TRBJ2-3; 11 positions match TRBD1. This CDR3 is 15 amino acids long. CDR1 and CDR2 from the germline V gene are KGHDR and SFDVKD. The V and J ends lost 3 bases and 5 bases, in that order; junction bases with no gene match: 3. The CDR3 loop reads CATSDPDRGRDTQYF. CDR3 nucleotide sequence: TGTGCCACCAGTGATCCGGACAGGGGGCGAGATACGCAGTATTTT.

Ten or more counts support this clonotype. The CDR3 loop is CASSLGTITYEQYF. Here the CDR3 DNA reads TGTGCCAGCAGTTTAGGTACGATTACCTACGAGCAGTACTTC. The rearrangement links TRBV27 to TRBJ2-7; no reliable D call. This CDR3 has 14 residues. V lost 2 bases and J lost 2, with 10 bases in between. Germline V gene sequence: CDR1 MNHEY, CDR2 SMNVEV (reference sequence).

This clonotype was counted ten times or more. This sequence joins TRBV3-1 and TRBJ2-1; 10 bases line up with TRBD2. V shed 4 bases, J shed 4 bases, and the junction held 7 bases outside the gene matches. Germline V lookup: CDR1 LGHDT, CDR2 YNNKEL (reference sequence). This CDR3 contains 16 residues. The CDR3 nucleotides read TGTGCCAGCAGCCCCACCGGGACTAGCGCTTACAATGAGCAGTTCTTC. Protein product: CASSPTGTSAYNEQFF.

The J gene is TRBJ2-1, the V gene TRBV25-1; either TRBD1 or TRBD2 may supply D (5 bases each). Trimming pared 5 bases from V and 3 bases from J, leaving 14 bases between. From germline, CDR1 is MGHDK and CDR2 SYGVNS. The CDR3 has 15 residues. The CDR3 DNA sequence: TGTGCCAGCAGTATGGGGGAGCAGGACTACAATGAGCAGTTCTTC. Residues: CASSMGEQDYNEQFF.

Concerning this clonotype: This may come from a read error, since a much larger clone is one base off. The chain combines TRBV7-9 with TRBJ1-1, with D hard to call. The CDR3 contains 13 residues. Germline V gene lookup returns CDR1 SEHNR and CDR2 FQNEAQ (reference sequence). The chain's CDR3 is CASSLDQNTEASF. The CDR3 DNA follows: TGTGCCAGCAGCTTAGACCAAAACACTGAAGCTTCCTTT.

This clonotype was found many times. Germline is not matched at one junction end, which may reflect a read error. The J gene is TRBJ2-5, the V gene TRBV3-1, with 8 positions matching TRBD1. Germline CDR1 and CDR2: LGHDT and YNNKEL (reference sequence). The CDR3 consists of 13 residues. The CDR3 loop reads CASSQGSAGQVHF. CDR3 nucleotide sequence: TGTGCCAGCAGCCAAGGGTCCGCGGGACAGGTCCACTTC.

This clonotype was seen ten or more times. J is TRBJ1-1 and V is TRBV28; D remains ambiguous. The CDR3 totals 13 residues. Germline lookup yields CDR1 MDHEN and CDR2 SYDVKM. The V and J ends lost 5 bases and 11 bases respectively, with 18 bases between them. This CDR3 is CASSTTDRKVAFF. CDR3 nucleotide sequence: TGTGCCAGCAGTACCACGGACCGCAAAGTGGCTTTCTTT. The full variable domain, completed using reference TRBV28 and TRBJ1-1, is DVKVTQSSRYLVKRTGEKVFLECVQDMDHENMFWYRQDPGLGLRLIYFSYDVKMKEKGDIPEGYSVSREKKERFSLILESASTNQTSMYLCASSTTDRKVAFFGQGTRLTVV.

V gene TRBV7-9 combines with J gene TRBJ2-6, with TRBD2 as a possible D gene (6 bases). Trimming took off 4 bases at V and 2 bases at J, with 15 bases between the two ends. CDR1 and CDR2 from the germline V gene are SEHNR and FQNEAQ (reference sequence). The CDR3 consists of 17 residues. The CDR3 here is CASSSPGGGAGANVLTF. CDR3 sequence (DNA): TGTGCCAGCAGCTCCCCCGGTGGAGGGGCTGGGGCCAACGTCCTGACTTTC.

V is TRBV5-1 and J is TRBJ1-2; 9 nucleotides line up with TRBD1. V lost 0 bases, J lost 6 bases, and 3 bases stayed unmatched. This CDR3 has 14 amino acids. Per the germline V gene, CDR1 is SGHRS and CDR2 is YFSETQ. The CDR3 sequence is CASSLAGQGDGYTF. CDR3 DNA: TGCGCCAGCAGCTTGGCGGGACAGGGTGATGGCTACACCTTC.

This clonotype was counted a few times. The chain recombines TRBV6-1 with TRBJ1-1, with 7 bases matching TRBD1. The CDR3 runs to 11 residues. Losses at the gene ends were 4 bases for V and 8 bases for J; bases not matched to a gene: 1. The V gene's germline CDR1 is MNHNS and CDR2 SASEGT. CDR3 in amino acids: CASSGDREAFF. CDR3 nucleotide sequence: TGTGCCAGCAGTGGGGACAGAGAAGCTTTCTTT.

The genes are TRBV7-8 and TRBJ2-3; 8 bases line up with TRBD2. V gave up 5 bases and J gave up 1 base; unmatched junction bases: 11. The CDR3 covers 17 residues. Germline CDR1 and CDR2: SGHVS and FQNEAQ. In DNA, the CDR3 is TGTGCCAGCAGCCCCGACGCGGGGGGCCTCGGCACAGATACGCAGTATTTT. This translates into CASSPDAGGLGTDTQYF.

This clonotype turned up a few times. J is TRBJ2-7 and V is TRBV5-1; 12 nucleotides line up with TRBD2. The trim removed 7 bases at V and 4 bases at J, leaving 6 bases unmatched. The CDR3 length is 14 residues. Germline V gives CDR1 SGHRS, CDR2 YFSETQ. The DNA of the CDR3 is TGCGCCAGCCGACTAGCGGGAGAGGCTTACGAGCAGTACTTC. Translating gives CASRLAGEAYEQYF. Together with reference TRBV5-1 and TRBJ2-7, the CDR3 gives the full variable domain: KAGVTQTPRYLIKTRGQQVTLSCSPISGHRSVSWYQQTPGQGLQFLFEYFSETQRNKGNFPGRFSGRQFSNSRSEMNVSTLELGDSALYLCASRLAGEAYEQYFGPGTRLTVT.

There are many counts of this clonotype. This chain joins TRBV28 and TRBJ2-7; 8 nucleotides align to TRBD1. The junction had 4 bases not matched to a gene; V was cut back by 10 bases and J by 2 bases. The CDR3 length is 12 residues. Germline V gives CDR1 MDHEN, CDR2 SYDVKM. The CDR3: CATDRGPYEQYF. DNA of the CDR3: TGTGCCACCGACAGGGGCCCCTACGAGCAGTACTTC.

This clonotype was counted at least ten times. The genes are TRBV7-8 and TRBJ2-3; 11 bases agree with TRBD2. V shed 0 bases and J 5 bases; nucleotides not matched to a gene: 7. The CDR3 is 17 residues long. CDR1 and CDR2 (germline): SGHVS, FQNEAQ. CDR3 nucleotide sequence: TGTGCCAGCAGCTTAGCACACACTAGCGGGAGATTAGATACGCAGTATTTT. Its protein is CASSLAHTSGRLDTQYF.